One and the same sample provided the 30 T cell receptor beta chains below, sequenced in a study of tumor-infiltrating lymphocytes in primary liver carcinoma. A constant-region primer served to make TCR beta cDNA from roughly 480 ng total RNA. TCR beta libraries came from three nested multiplex PCR rounds using slightly modified ARM-PCR. A C-beta reverse primer was combined with TRBV1-TRBV30 forward primers in the first two PCR rounds, and each round had about 10 cycles. TCRdb re-called the multiplex PCR reads through MiXCR, storing one row per CDR3 protein. The sample has tens of thousands of distinct CDR3 sequences, 75% to 80% seen once. From around 20-30 mg of unsorted bulk tissue, DNA and RNA were co-extracted together. Sequenced material: liver tumor tissue from sampling region 1. Subset of the sample: tumor region T1, superior pole. Source of these receptors: a woman in her 30s with primary liver carcinoma and hepatitis B virus infection.

The J gene is TRBJ1-1, the V gene TRBV11-2; no clear D gene. The CDR3 totals 11 residues. Trimming pared 8 bases from V and 10 bases from J, leaving 14 bases between. In germline, CDR1 is SGHAT, CDR2 FQNNGV. CDR3 sequence: CASGPGPGAFF. CDR3 nucleotide sequence: TGTGCCAGCGGCCCCGGGCCAGGAGCTTTCTTT.

As to this clonotype: This is likely a read error, given that the CDR3 carries no conserved phenylalanine or tryptophan at its end. This rearrangement joins TRBV11-1 to TRBJ2-5, with TRBD1 as a possible D gene (5 bases). Germline CDR1 and CDR2: SGHAT and FQDESV (reference sequence). Trimming pared 3 bases from V and 3 bases from J, leaving 11 bases between. The CDR3 covers 14 residues. CDR3 nucleotides: TGTGCCAGCAGCTTGTCAGGGCGCGAAGAGACCCAGTACCTC. It specifies CASSLSGREETQYL.

The chain uses TRBV28 and TRBJ2-1; D is unresolved. The CDR3 is made up of 13 amino acids. Trimming cost V 5 bases and J 8 bases, with 13 bases left between them. In germline, CDR1 is MDHEN, CDR2 SYDVKM. The CDR3: CASSPLLRHEQFF. The CDR3 DNA sequence: TGTGCCAGCAGTCCATTATTGCGTCATGAGCAGTTCTTC.

This clonotype counts as large (0.1 to 1%). The rearrangement uses TRBV11-2 and TRBJ2-1; 11 bases line up with TRBD2. There are 16 residues in the CDR3. Germline V gives CDR1 SGHAT, CDR2 FQNNGV. J was trimmed by 4 bases and V by 5 bases; bases with no gene match: 7. CDR3 sequence reads: CASSTSLAGGYNEQFF. CDR3 nucleotides: TGTGCCAGCAGCACCTCTCTAGCGGGAGGATACAATGAGCAGTTCTTC.

The chain couples TRBV6-5 to TRBJ2-1; TRBD2 agrees at 7 bases. Germline V CDR1 and CDR2: MNHEY, SVGAGI. The CDR3 has 18 residues. V lost 7 bases, J lost 3 bases, and 18 bases stayed unmatched. CDR3 residues: CASIYRTRALAVYNEQFF. In nucleotides, the CDR3 is TGTGCCAGCATTTATCGCACCAGGGCCCTAGCGGTCTACAATGAGCAGTTCTTC.

As regards this clonotype: The junction and the germline gene differ at one end; a read error may be behind it. This sequence joins TRBV11-1 and TRBJ2-2, with D perhaps TRBD2 (6 bases). The CDR3 is 16 residues long. The germline CDR1 and CDR2 sequences are SGHAT and FQDESV (reference sequence). The CDR3 coding sequence is TGTGCCAGCAGCTTAGTGCGGGGTACGGACACCTGGGAGCTGTTTTTT. Translated: CASSLVRGTDTWELFF.

This clonotype was counted ten times or more. V is TRBV7-3 and J is TRBJ2-1, with D possibly TRBD2 on 6 matching bases. The CDR3 has 13 residues. V lost 0 bases and J lost 7, with 7 bases in between. Germline values: CDR1 SGHTA, CDR2 FQGTGA. CDR3 loop: CASSLTGGNEQFF. The CDR3 nucleotides read TGTGCCAGCAGCTTAACAGGAGGGAATGAGCAGTTCTTC.

With respect to this clonotype: One end of the junction fails to match germline, which may point to a read error. DNA of the CDR3: TGTGCCAGCAGCTATAGCGGGAGCTATTACATTGAGCAGTTCTTC. Its translation: CASSYSGSYYIEQFF. J is TRBJ2-1 and V is TRBV11-3; TRBD2 matches at 9 bases. The CDR3 has 15 residues. Germline assignment: CDR1 SGHNT and CDR2 YENEEA.

The sample holds a few counts of this clonotype. The chain joins TRBV29-1 to TRBJ2-3; D unclear. Per germline, CDR1 SQVTM and CDR2 ANQGSEA. Trimming removed 8 bases from V and 4 bases from J, with 19 bases in between. There are 14 residues in the CDR3. CDR3 in DNA: TGCAGCCCCCGCTCAGAAAGCGTTGCAGATACGCAGTATTTT. This codes for CSPRSESVADTQYF.

A note on this clonotype: No conserved phenylalanine or tryptophan is present at the end of the CDR3, so a read error is the likely explanation. The chain employs TRBV11-1 and TRBJ2-7; D gene unclear. Germline V gives CDR1 SGHAT, CDR2 FQDESV (reference sequence). CDR3 length equals 13 residues. Written as DNA, the CDR3 is TGTGTCAGCATCTTAGGATACCTCCGCGAGCAGTACCTT. Translating gives CVSILGYLREQYL.

To note about this clonotype: A clone one base away is much larger, so this may be a read error. The chain links TRBV11-2 to TRBJ2-3; D unclear. The J call could be wrong; TRBJ1-5 is a better fit for the DNA end. Germline lookup yields CDR1 SGHAT and CDR2 FQNNGV. The CDR3 is 11 residues long. CDR3 DNA sequence: TGTGCCAGCAGACGCACAGATACGCAGCATTTT. Amino acid sequence: CASRRTDTQHF.

This clonotype was observed a handful of times. Sequence at one end of the junction differs from germline and may be a read error. The chain couples TRBV4-2 to TRBJ1-1; D is uncertain. Germline values: CDR1 LGHNA, CDR2 YNFKEQ. The CDR3 has 16 amino acids. CDR3 in amino acids: CASSPVEWRGNTEAFF. CDR3 nucleotides: TGTGCCAGTAGCCCCGTCGAGTGGAGAGGGAACACTGAAGCTTTCTTC.

This chain connects TRBV5-6 to TRBJ1-1, with D perhaps TRBD1 (6 bases). The CDR3 contains 13 residues. The germline gives CDR1 SGHDT, CDR2 YYEEEE. Trimming cost V 2 bases and J 10 bases, with 15 bases left between them. CDR3 nucleotides: TGTGCCAGCAGCTTCTGGAACCGCAGGGGAGCTTTCTTT. Translated: CASSFWNRRGAFF.

V is TRBV7-2 and J is TRBJ2-6, with no clear D. Germline lookup yields CDR1 SGHTA and CDR2 FQGNSA. V lost 5 bases and J lost 0, with 8 bases in between. This CDR3 region has 15 residues. The CDR3 coding sequence is TGTGCCAGCAGCCCGCCGATCTCTGGGGCCAACGTCCTGACTTTC. This sequence encodes CASSPPISGANVLTF.

The count of this clonotype is one. One junction end disagrees with the germline gene, perhaps due to a read error. The chain joins TRBV6-1 to TRBJ1-2; D uncertain. The CDR3 is 18 amino acids. Germline CDR1 and CDR2: MNHNS and SASEGT. CDR3: CASNEGFLVLRSNYGYTF. CDR3 DNA sequence: TGTGCCAGCAATGAAGGGTTCCTGGTCCTCAGATCTAACTATGGTTACACCTTC.

A note on this clonotype: The CDR3 ends on some other residue instead of the conserved phenylalanine or tryptophan, so this is likely a read error. It is unclear where the CDR3 begins or ends on the DNA, so no DNA is shown, and the CDR3 is as TCRdb lists it. The V gene is TRBV29-1, the J gene TRBJ2-5; TRBD1 is the table's D call and was not checked against the DNA. The CDR3 contains 13 residues when both ends are counted. Germline-derived CDR1 and CDR2 are SQVTM and ANQGSEA. CDR3 sequence: CSVVSWTGETHYL.

This clonotype was recorded once. No conserved phenylalanine or tryptophan is present at the end of the CDR3, so a read error is the likely explanation. The rearrangement uses TRBV28 and TRBJ2-1; a possible D gene is TRBD2 (6 bases). Trimming took off 8 bases at V and 7 bases at J, with 18 bases between the two ends. The CDR3 consists of 14 residues. The germline CDR1 and CDR2 sequences are MDHEN and SYDVKM. The CDR3: CASGRARGLNEQFL. Here the CDR3 DNA reads TGTGCCAGCGGTCGCGCCCGGGGGTTGAATGAGCAGTTCTTA.

On this clonotype: The CDR3 does not close with the conserved phenylalanine or tryptophan, likely indicating a read error. The chain recombines TRBV29-1 with TRBJ1-1; D remains unclear. The germline V gene has CDR1 SQVTM and CDR2 ANQGSEA. This CDR3 region has 13 residues. CDR3 protein: CGGYHSLNTEAFS. The CDR3, as DNA: TGCGGCGGTTATCATAGTCTGAACACTGAAGCTTTCTCT.

This sequence joins TRBV11-2 and TRBJ2-7; no reliable D call. Trimming stripped 11 bases from V and 3 bases from J, with 17 bases between. The V gene's germline CDR1 is SGHAT and CDR2 FQNNGV. This CDR3 comprises 13 residues. The CDR3 loop reads CAGKIVGNYEQYF. In DNA, the CDR3 is TGTGCCGGCAAGATAGTGGGGAACTACGAGCAGTACTTC. Together with reference TRBV11-2 and TRBJ2-7, the CDR3 gives the full variable domain: EAGVAQSPRYKIIEKRQSVAFWCNPISGHATLYWYQQILGQGPKLLIQFQNNGVVDDSQLPKDRFSAERLKGVDSTLKIQPAKLEDSAVYLCAGKIVGNYEQYFGPGTRLTVT.

V is TRBV11-3 and J is TRBJ1-6; no clear D. This CDR3 comprises 15 residues. CDR1 SGHNT and CDR2 YENEEA come from the germline V gene. The CDR3 DNA sequence: TGTACCAACGGCTTTAAGTGGAGCTATAATTCACCCCTCCACTTT. It yields the protein CTNGFKWSYNSPLHF.

With regard to this clonotype: A junction end diverges from the germline sequence, so it may reflect a read error. The V call is TRBV4-1, the J call TRBJ2-1; D unresolved. CDR1 and CDR2 from the germline V gene are MGHRA and YSYEKL. The CDR3 runs 12 residues. The chain's CDR3 is CASRQENIEQFF. CDR3 sequence (DNA): TGCGCCAGCAGGCAAGAAAACATTGAGCAGTTCTTC.

The rearrangement links TRBV4-3 to TRBJ2-1, with 8 nucleotides matching TRBD2. The trim removed 2 bases at V and 0 bases at J, leaving 3 bases unmatched. Germline loops: CDR1 LGHNA, CDR2 YSLEER. CDR3 length equals 16 residues. This CDR3 is CASSQYAGGSYNEQFF. Written as DNA, the CDR3 is TGCGCCAGCAGCCAATATGCGGGGGGCTCCTACAATGAGCAGTTCTTC.

A word on this clonotype: At one of its ends the junction is not consistent with the germline gene, which may arise from a read error. The J gene is TRBJ2-5, the V gene TRBV12-3 or TRBV12-4; possibly TRBD2 for D (6 bases). The CDR3 spans 15 residues. This CDR3 reads CASSTYPGSGETLYF. The CDR3 nucleotides are TGTGCCAGCAGTACCTACCCCGGGAGTGGAGAGACCCTGTACTTC.

This clonotype was observed once. The genes are TRBV11-2 and TRBJ2-7, with no clear D. The CDR3 is 14 amino acids. CDR1 is SGHAT and CDR2 is FQNNGV in the germline V gene. CDR3 protein: CASSLTDTAYEQYV. CDR3 coding DNA: TGCGCCAGCAGCTTAACTGACACTGCCTACGAGCAGTACGTC.

This chain joins TRBV29-1 and TRBJ1-1, with 7 nucleotides matching TRBD1. CDR1 and CDR2 from the germline V gene are SQVTM and ANQGSEA. This CDR3 spans 13 amino acids. CDR3 residues: CRIDRESDTEAFF. CDR3 coding DNA: TGCAGAATTGACAGGGAGAGTGACACTGAAGCTTTCTTT.

Relative to its sample, this clonotype is large. This chain uses TRBV29-1 with TRBJ2-5, with 10 nucleotides matching TRBD2. This CDR3 comprises 16 residues. From germline, CDR1 is SQVTM and CDR2 ANQGSEA. V lost 6 bases to trimming and J lost 2 bases; unmatched junction nucleotides: 12. CDR3 sequence: CSVIPWTSGLQETQYF. The CDR3 DNA reads TGCAGCGTAATTCCCTGGACTAGCGGTTTACAAGAGACCCAGTACTTC.

As concerns this clonotype: Its ends do not fully match the called genes, so a read error is possible. The chain uses TRBV11-2 and TRBJ1-1, with 12 bases lining up with TRBD1. CDR3 length equals 20 residues. CDR1 and CDR2 from the germline V gene are SGHAT and FQNNGV. Here the CDR3 reads CVSNTRDRGRERWSNTEAFF. CDR3 sequence (DNA): TGTGTCAGCAACACTCGGGACAGGGGGCGCGAGAGGTGGAGTAACACTGAAGCCTTCTTT.

This chain joins TRBV11-3 and TRBJ2-7; the D is unclear. The V end was cut by 5 bases, the J end by 7 bases, with 15 bases between. Germline V gene sequence: CDR1 SGHNT, CDR2 YENEEA. CDR3 length: 13 amino acids. CDR3 region: CASSLGLLGEQYF. The CDR3, as DNA: TGTGCCAGCAGCCTTGGCCTCCTGGGGGAGCAGTACTTC.

The sample holds a few counts of this clonotype. Germline is not matched at one junction end, which may reflect a read error. The genes are TRBV6-1 and TRBJ2-2; D assignment may be TRBD1 or TRBD2 (6 bases each). Germline CDR1 MNHNS, CDR2 SASEGT. The CDR3 spans 19 residues. The CDR3 DNA is TGTGCCAGTAGTGAAACCCTTCCCGGGGGCGCCGCGAACACCGGGGATCTGTTTTTC. Its translation: CASSETLPGGAANTGDLFF.

This clonotype occurred a few times. V gene TRBV5-4 combines with J gene TRBJ2-3, with D possibly being TRBD1 (5 bases). The CDR3 consists of 17 residues. Germline CDR1 and CDR2: SGHNT and YYREEE (reference sequence). The CDR3 loop reads CVSSVDGHPPPTDTQYF. The CDR3, as DNA: TGTGTTAGCAGCGTAGACGGACACCCTCCCCCCACAGATACGCAGTATTTT.